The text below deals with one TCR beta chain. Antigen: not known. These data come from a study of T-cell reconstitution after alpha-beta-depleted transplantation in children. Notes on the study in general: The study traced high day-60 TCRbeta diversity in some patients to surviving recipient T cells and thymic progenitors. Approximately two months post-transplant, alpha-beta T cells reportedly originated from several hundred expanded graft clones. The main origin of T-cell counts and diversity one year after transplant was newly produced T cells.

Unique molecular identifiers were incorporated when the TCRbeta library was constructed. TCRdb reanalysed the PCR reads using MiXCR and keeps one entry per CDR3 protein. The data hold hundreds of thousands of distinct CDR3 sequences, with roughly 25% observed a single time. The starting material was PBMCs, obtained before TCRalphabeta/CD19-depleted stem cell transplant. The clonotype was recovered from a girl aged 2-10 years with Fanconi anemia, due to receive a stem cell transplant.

Written as DNA, the CDR3 is TGCAGCGTGGGGGCTTGGGCCACAGATACGCAGTATTTT. Encoded protein: CSVGAWATDTQYF. This sequence joins TRBV29-1 and TRBJ2-3, with D maybe TRBD1 (6 bases). The V end was cut by 6 bases, the J end by 2 bases, with 12 bases between. The CDR3 is made up of 13 amino acids. The germline V gene encodes CDR1 SQVTM and CDR2 ANQGSEA.